The present T cell receptor beta chain was sequenced within a study of cytomegalovirus exposure and HLA in healthy donors. In germline, CDR1 is SGHVS, CDR2 FNYEAQ. The ends were cut back, 2 bases at V and 4 bases at J, with 23 bases in the middle. This CDR3 comprises 18 residues. Profiling relied on immunoSEQ multiplex PCR, and the TCRdb table lists in-frame clones only, not all of them. The table shows 150,000 to 200,000 clones, with about 90% occurring only once. Study results and caveats: Associated with cytomegalovirus, according to the listing, were 170 or so TCR beta chains.

Worth noting for this clone: Its target is not known.

The genes are TRBV7-6 and TRBJ1-1; no definite D call. Sequenced: PBMCs. The receptor comes from a woman younger than 35 in good health and CMV-seropositive. The CDR3 spells CASSLNLKRDTKGTEAFF. The CDR3 coding sequence is TGTGCCAGCAGCTTAAACCTAAAGAGGGATACCAAGGGCACTGAAGCTTTCTTT.